This T cell receptor (beta chain) was observed in a study of T cells in women clearing cervical HPV infection. The germline V gene encodes CDR1 SGHRS and CDR2 YFSETQ. The CDR3 contains 14 residues. V shed 6 bases and J 3 bases; nucleotides not matched to a gene: 6. General study findings and limits: Cases carried less TRBV6-7 than controls: roughly 0.11% versus 0.16%.

Comment on this clone: Its antigen remains unknown. The read gets to within 3 residues of the CDR3 end, and the germline J gene fills in the rest.

The repertoire was sequenced with immunoSEQ multiplex PCR; TCRdb's copy has only in-frame clones and lacks some. The specimen's table records approximately 35,000 clones. The sequence was obtained from a woman aged 18 to 75 with a cervical HPV16 infection that either progressed to CIN3+ or cleared (not recorded which). What was sequenced was blood buffy coat. The V and J genes are TRBV5-1 and TRBJ1-1; 9 nucleotides agree with TRBD1. The part of the CDR3 DNA that was read is TGCGCCAGCAACAGGGGGCGCGGGGACACTGAA. Protein sequence: CASNRGRGDTE. The full-length CDR3 reads as CASNRGRGDTEAFF.